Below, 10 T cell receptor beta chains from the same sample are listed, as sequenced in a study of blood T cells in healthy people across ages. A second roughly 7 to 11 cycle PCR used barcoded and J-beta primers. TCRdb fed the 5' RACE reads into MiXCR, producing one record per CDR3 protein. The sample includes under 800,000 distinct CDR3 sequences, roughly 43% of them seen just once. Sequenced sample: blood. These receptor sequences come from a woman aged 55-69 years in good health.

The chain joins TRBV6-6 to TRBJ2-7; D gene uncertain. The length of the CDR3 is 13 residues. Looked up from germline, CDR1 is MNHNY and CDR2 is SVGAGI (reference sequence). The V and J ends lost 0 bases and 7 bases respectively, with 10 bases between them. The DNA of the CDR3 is TGTGCCAGCAGTTACTCGGACGTTTATGAGCAGTACTTC. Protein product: CASSYSDVYEQYF.

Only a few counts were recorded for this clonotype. The CDR3 is CASSEAEGSRTEAFF. In DNA, the CDR3 is TGTGCCAGCAGTGAAGCAGAAGGGAGTCGCACTGAAGCTTTCTTT. This chain connects TRBV6-1 to TRBJ1-1; no reliable D call. Trimming cost V 0 bases and J 4 bases, with 12 bases left between them. In germline, CDR1 is MNHNS, CDR2 SASEGT. CDR3 length: 15 residues.

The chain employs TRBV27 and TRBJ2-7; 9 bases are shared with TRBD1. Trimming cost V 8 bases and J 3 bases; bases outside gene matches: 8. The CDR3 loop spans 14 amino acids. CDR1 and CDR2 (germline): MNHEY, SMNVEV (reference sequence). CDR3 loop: CASSNPGQGYEQYF. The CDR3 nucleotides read TGTGCCAGCTCTAATCCGGGACAGGGCTACGAGCAGTACTTC.

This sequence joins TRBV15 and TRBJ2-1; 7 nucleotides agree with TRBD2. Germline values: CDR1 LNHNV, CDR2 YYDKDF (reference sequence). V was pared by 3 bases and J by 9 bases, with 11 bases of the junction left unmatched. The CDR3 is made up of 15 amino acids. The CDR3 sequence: CATSSLNGRVAEQFF. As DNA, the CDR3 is TGTGCCACCAGCAGCCTAAATGGGAGGGTTGCTGAGCAGTTCTTC.

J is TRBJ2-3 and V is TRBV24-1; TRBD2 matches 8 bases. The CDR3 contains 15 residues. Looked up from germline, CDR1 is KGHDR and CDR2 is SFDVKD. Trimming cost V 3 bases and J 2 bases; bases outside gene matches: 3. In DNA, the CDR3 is TGTGCCACCAGTGATACGGGAGGGCCCACAGATACGCAGTATTTT. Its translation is CATSDTGGPTDTQYF.

CDR3 sequence: CSARDPLRDRGTQYF. For the CDR3, the DNA is TGCAGTGCTAGAGATCCCCTCCGGGACAGGGGTACGCAGTATTTT. This chain links TRBV20-1 with TRBJ2-3; 10 bases are a match to TRBD1. Trimming cost V 0 bases and J 8 bases; bases outside gene matches: 8. CDR1 DFQATT and CDR2 SNEGSKA come from the germline V gene (reference sequence). The CDR3 is 15 amino acids.

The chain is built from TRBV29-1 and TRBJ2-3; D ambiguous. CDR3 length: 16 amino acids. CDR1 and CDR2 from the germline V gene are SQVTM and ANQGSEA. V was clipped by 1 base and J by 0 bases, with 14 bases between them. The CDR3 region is CSVEVRRRTSTDTQYF. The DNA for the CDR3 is TGCAGCGTTGAAGTCCGCCGCCGCACTAGCACAGATACGCAGTATTTT.

The CDR3 here is CASSGTREQYF. The CDR3 DNA reads as TGTGCCAGCAGTGGGACCAGAGAGCAGTACTTC. V is TRBV6-2 or TRBV6-3 and J is TRBJ2-5; either TRBD1 or TRBD2 may fit D (5 bases each). Germline values: CDR1 MNHEY, CDR2 SVGEGT. Trimming removed 5 bases from V and 11 bases from J, with 12 bases in between. The CDR3 is 11 amino acids.

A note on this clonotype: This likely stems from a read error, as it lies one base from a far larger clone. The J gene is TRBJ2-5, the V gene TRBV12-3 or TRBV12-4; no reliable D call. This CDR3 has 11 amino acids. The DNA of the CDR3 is TGTACCAGCAGCTCGGCAGAGACCCAGTACTTC. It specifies CTSSSAETQYF.

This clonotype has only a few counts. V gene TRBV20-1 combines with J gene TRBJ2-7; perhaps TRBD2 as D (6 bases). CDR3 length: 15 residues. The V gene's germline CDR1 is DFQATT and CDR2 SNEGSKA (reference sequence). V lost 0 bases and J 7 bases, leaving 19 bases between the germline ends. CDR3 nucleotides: TGCAGTGCTAGAGATGGCCTAGCGTTCCCTACGGAGCAGTACTTC. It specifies CSARDGLAFPTEQYF.